This T cell receptor beta chain was identified in a study of molecular identifiers for immune sequencing clone quantification listed by TCRdb under 2018. Context from the whole study: In a replicate experiment, RNA from 20,000 or 100,000 naive CD8 T cells was split into five aliquots, four of which were sequenced. CD8 T cells were used in a methods study to benchmark molecular-identifier clustering-based TCR repertoire sequencing (MIDCIRS) and TCR RNA copy counting. Results the study describes overall, beyond this receptor: Clones above 20 RNA copies held over 97% of molecules in CMV-specific effector cells but under 1% in naive cells. Approximately 2.7 recovered TCR RNA copies per cell were obtained by modeling, versus roughly 9.1 by digital PCR, implying a capture efficiency of 25% to 30%. Even against a background of 750,000 to 1,000,000 naive CD8 T cells, spiked-in Jurkat TCR RNA amounting to a single cell's worth was reported to be detectable. Highly expanded clone sizes could be underestimated because identical TCR molecules may share a barcode. When barcode sub-clustering was omitted, TCR diversity was inflated by chimeric consensus sequences, with chimeras reaching as high as 47%. Spiked-in Jurkat TCR RNA (approximately 10 copies' worth), which is not part of the donor repertoire, was contained in the naive libraries.

This clonotype showed up many times. This clone's antigen is unknown. Base qualities were left out, and no much larger clone turns up one base away. Naive CD8 T cell libraries were made from around 18,000 to 910,000 sorted cells using 10%, 30% or 50% of purified RNA. Naive CD8 T cells were FACS-sorted as CD8+CD4-CCR7+CD45RA+ on a BD FACSAria II into RLT Plus buffer. Roughly 10 TCR copies' worth of Jurkat RNA were spiked into about 20,000-1,000,000 naive CD8 T cell samples to test detection sensitivity. Enrichment of CD8 T cells was performed with RosetteSep CD8+ T Cell Enrichment Cocktail and Ficoll-Paque, after which ACK red cell lysis was carried out. Receptors were amplified or captured by PCR. Sequencing took place on an Illumina HiSeq 4000. Bulk TCR libraries were generated as previously described, with the TCR primers listed in Table S5 used. Total RNA was purified with the Qiagen AllPrep DNA/RNA kit. Before any analysis, reads coming from multiple sequencing runs of the same library were combined into one pool. Turning to the authors' computational methods: Only reads with exact TCR constant sequence were kept, trimmed to 150 nt, and grouped by their 12-nt molecular barcodes. Within each barcode group, reads were sub-clustered at a 15% Levenshtein threshold, and quality-weighted consensus sequences were built per RNA molecule. Non-functional sequences were filtered out, along with any lower-count sequence sitting one edit away from another sequence. Barcode sub-clusters with fewer than 20% of the maximum read count were removed, based on fitting two negative binomial distributions. The public sequencing data were trimmed at Q25 with fastp and processed into clonotypes with MiXCR by TCRdb, which kept only in-frame beta chains. All rows with the same CDR3 protein become a single entry with the most common DNA and genes. TCRdb, not the original authors, processed these V and J calls. The table for this sample lists 55,000 to 75,000 distinct CDR3 sequences; approximately 18% of them were counted only once. About 1.6% of the sample is in the top ten clones.

Taken from cysteine to phenylalanine, the CDR3 has 14 residues. This entry keeps only the CDR3 DNA: 42 bases, framed from base 1. The germline V gene yields MDHEN for CDR1 and SYDVKM for CDR2. V was cut back by 3 bases and J by 3 bases, leaving a gap of 11 bases between them. The clonotype originates from a human donor in good health. Some libraries in this study had Jurkat cell RNA spiked in. Sequenced input: naive CD8+ T cells from blood, with Jurkat cell RNA spiked in. The cell subset or site label here, explained by the study, means: FACS-sorted CD8+CD4-CCR7+CD45RA+ naive T cells. The sequence is built from TRBV28 and TRBJ1-1; the D gene identity is not certain. The CDR3 here reads CASSFYGRYTEAFF. The DNA sequence follows: TGTGCCAGCAGTTTCTATGGCCGATACACTGAAGCTTTCTTT. Joined to the reference TRBV28 and TRBJ1-1 proteins, this CDR3 gives the full variable domain: DVKVTQSSRYLVKRTGEKVFLECVQDMDHENMFWYRQDPGLGLRLIYFSYDVKMKEKGDIPEGYSVSREKKERFSLILESASTNQTSMYLCASSFYGRYTEAFFGQGTRLTVV.